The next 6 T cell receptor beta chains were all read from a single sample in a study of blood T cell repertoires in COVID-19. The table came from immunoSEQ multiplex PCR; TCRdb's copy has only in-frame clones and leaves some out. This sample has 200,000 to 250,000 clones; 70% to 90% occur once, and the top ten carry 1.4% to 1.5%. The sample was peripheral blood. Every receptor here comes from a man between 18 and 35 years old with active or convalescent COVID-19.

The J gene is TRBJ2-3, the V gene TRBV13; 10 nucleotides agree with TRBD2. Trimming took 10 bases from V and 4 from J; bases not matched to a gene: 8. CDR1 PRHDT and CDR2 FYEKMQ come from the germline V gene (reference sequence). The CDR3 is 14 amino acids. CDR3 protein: CATGRTSGADTQYF. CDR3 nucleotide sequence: TGTGCCACCGGAAGGACTAGCGGCGCAGATACGCAGTATTTT.

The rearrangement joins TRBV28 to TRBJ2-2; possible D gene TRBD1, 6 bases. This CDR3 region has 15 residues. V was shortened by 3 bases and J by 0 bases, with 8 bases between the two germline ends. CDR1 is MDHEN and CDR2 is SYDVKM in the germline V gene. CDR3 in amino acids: CASSFPGANTGELFF. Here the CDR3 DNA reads TGTGCCAGCAGTTTCCCAGGGGCGAACACCGGGGAGCTGTTTTTT.

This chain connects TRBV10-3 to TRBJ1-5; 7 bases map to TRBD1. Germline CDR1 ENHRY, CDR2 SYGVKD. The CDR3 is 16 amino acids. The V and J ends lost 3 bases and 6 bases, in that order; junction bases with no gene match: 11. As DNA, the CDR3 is TGTGCCATCAGTGACACGACAGGGAGTTTTCGTCAGCCCCAGCATTTT. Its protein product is CAISDTTGSFRQPQHF.

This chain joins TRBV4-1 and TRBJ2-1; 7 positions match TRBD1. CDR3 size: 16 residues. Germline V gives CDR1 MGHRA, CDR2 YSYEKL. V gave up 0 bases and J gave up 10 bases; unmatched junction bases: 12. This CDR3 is CASSQDLGQALNEQFF. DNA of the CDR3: TGCGCCAGCAGCCAAGATTTAGGACAGGCCCTGAACGAGCAGTTCTTC.

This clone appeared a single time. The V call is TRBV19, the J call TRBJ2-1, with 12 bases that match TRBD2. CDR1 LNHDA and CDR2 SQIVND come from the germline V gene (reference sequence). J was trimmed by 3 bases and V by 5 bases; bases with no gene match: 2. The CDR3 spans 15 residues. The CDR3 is CASSEGLAGYNEQFF. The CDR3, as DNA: TGTGCCAGTAGTGAGGGACTAGCGGGCTACAATGAGCAGTTCTTC.

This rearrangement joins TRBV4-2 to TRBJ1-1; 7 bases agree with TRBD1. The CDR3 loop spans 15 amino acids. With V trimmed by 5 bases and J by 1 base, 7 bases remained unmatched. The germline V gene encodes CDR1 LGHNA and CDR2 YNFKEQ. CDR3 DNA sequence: TGTGCCAGCAGCAACGGCCAGGGGGAGAACACTGAAGCTTTCTTT. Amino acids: CASSNGQGENTEAFF.